These 2 T cell receptor beta chains originate from one sample sequenced in a study of CD8+CD57+ T cells in acquired aplastic anemia. Genomic DNA constituted the template upon which TCR beta VDJ and CDR3 profiling was performed. MiXCR, applied by TCRdb to the reads, yields one record per CDR3 protein. The repertoire holds about 160,000 distinct CDR3 sequences, roughly 47% seen once, with approximately 1.1% in the top ten. The sample taken for sequencing was sorted CD4+, CD8+, or CD8+CD57+ T cells (not recorded which) from PBMCs. These receptors were taken from a human donor in good health.

J is TRBJ2-5 and V is TRBV7-2; TRBD2 might be the D (6 bases). CDR3 length equals 16 residues. Germline assignment: CDR1 SGHTA and CDR2 FQGNSA. Trimming left V 0 bases short and J 5 bases short, with 16 bases between. As DNA, the CDR3 is TGTGCCAGCAGCTTAGCCCCGGTGGCGGGGCAGGAGACCCAGTACTTC. Translation gives CASSLAPVAGQETQYF.

This clonotype was seen ten or more times. J is TRBJ1-1 and V is TRBV4-3, with 9 bases that match TRBD1. The V gene's germline CDR1 is LGHNA and CDR2 YSLEER. Trimming at V came to 4 bases and at J to 6 bases, leaving 9 bases not matched to a gene. The CDR3 is 15 residues long. The CDR3: CASSRLPGQGSEAFF. In DNA, the CDR3 is TGCGCCAGCAGCCGATTACCGGGACAGGGTTCTGAAGCTTTCTTT.